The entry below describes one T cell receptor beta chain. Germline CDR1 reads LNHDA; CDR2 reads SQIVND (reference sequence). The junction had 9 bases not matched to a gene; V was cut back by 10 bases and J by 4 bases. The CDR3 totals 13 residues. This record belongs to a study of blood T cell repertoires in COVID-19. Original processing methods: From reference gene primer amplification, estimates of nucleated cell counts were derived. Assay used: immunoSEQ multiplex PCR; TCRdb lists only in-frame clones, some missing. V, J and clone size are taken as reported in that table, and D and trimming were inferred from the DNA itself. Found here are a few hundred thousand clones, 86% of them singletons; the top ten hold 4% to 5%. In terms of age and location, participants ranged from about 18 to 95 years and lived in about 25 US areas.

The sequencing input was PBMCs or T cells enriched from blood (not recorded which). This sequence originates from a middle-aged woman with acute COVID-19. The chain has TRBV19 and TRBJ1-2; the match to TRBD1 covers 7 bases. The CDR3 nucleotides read TGTGCCACCGTTTCACAGGGGCTCTATGGCTACACCTTC. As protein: CATVSQGLYGYTF.